The next 25 T cell receptor beta chains were all read from a single sample in a study of blood T cell repertoires in COVID-19. The assay was immunoSEQ multiplex PCR, and TCRdb's table has in-frame clones only and misses some. Here the sample spans 160,000 or so clones, 79% being singletons. The specimen sequenced was peripheral blood. All receptors come from a woman aged 60-75 years with COVID-19, enrolled during active disease.

There are a few counts of this clone. This chain links TRBV7-3 with TRBJ2-2; TRBD1 might be the D (5 bases). Deletions cut 3 bases from V and 3 bases from J, with 11 bases between. The CDR3 contains 15 residues. From germline, CDR1 is SGHTA and CDR2 FQGTGA. CDR3 DNA: TGTGCCAGCAGCTTGGGTCAGGGCGACACCGGGGAGCTGTTTTTT. Translated, it gives CASSLGQGDTGELFF.

A few counts support this clone. V is TRBV7-2 and J is TRBJ1-4; 7 bases align to TRBD1. The germline CDR1 and CDR2 sequences are SGHTA and FQGNSA. This CDR3 comprises 14 residues. V lost 1 base to trimming and J lost 6 bases; unmatched junction nucleotides: 2. CDR3 loop: CASSLGQGDEKLFF. In nucleotides, the CDR3 is TGTGCCAGCAGCTTAGGACAGGGAGATGAAAAACTGTTTTTT. The full variable domain, completed using reference TRBV7-2 and TRBJ1-4, is GAGVSQSPSNKVTEKGKDVELRCDPISGHTALYWYRQSLGQGLEFLIYFQGNSAPDKSGLPSDRFSAERTGGSVSTLTIQRTQQEDSAVYLCASSLGQGDEKLFFGSGTQLSVL.

J is TRBJ2-2 and V is TRBV24-1; 7 bases line up with TRBD1. The germline gives CDR1 KGHDR, CDR2 SFDVKD. This CDR3 has 13 amino acids. V trimming: 7 bases; J trimming: 5 bases; junction bases outside the gene matches: 3. CDR3 region: CATRTGVTGELFF. As DNA, the CDR3 is TGTGCCACCAGAACAGGGGTAACCGGGGAGCTGTTTTTT.

V usage is TRBV18 and J usage is TRBJ2-7; the match to TRBD1 covers 8 bases. V dropped 2 bases and J dropped 5; count of bases not matched to a gene: 8. The germline CDR1 and CDR2 sequences are KGHSH and LQKENI. The CDR3 sequence is 15 residues long. The DNA of the CDR3 is TGTGCCAGCTCACCAGTTGGGGCAGGGGGCGACGAGCAGTACTTC. It specifies CASSPVGAGGDEQYF.

The chain combines TRBV7-8 with TRBJ1-5, with D tentatively TRBD1 (5 bases). The length of the CDR3 is 15 residues. From germline, CDR1 is SGHVS and CDR2 FQNEAQ. Trimming cost V 5 bases and J 0 bases, with 11 bases left between them. The CDR3 region has the DNA TGTGCCAGCAGCGAAAGGGGTGATAGCAATCAGCCCCAGCATTTT. Its translation is CASSERGDSNQPQHF. Full variable domain (outside the CDR3, taken from reference TRBV7-8 and TRBJ1-5): GAGVSQSPRYKVAKRGQDVALRCDPISGHVSLFWYQQALGQGPEFLTYFQNEAQLDKSGLPSDRFFAERPEGSVSTLKIQRTQQEDSAVYLCASSERGDSNQPQHFGDGTRLSIL.

V and J are TRBV28 and TRBJ1-6; D possibly corresponds to TRBD1 (6 bases). Germline V gene lookup returns CDR1 MDHEN and CDR2 SYDVKM. Trimming took off 6 bases at V and 6 bases at J, with 15 bases between the two ends. The CDR3 runs to 15 residues. This chain's CDR3 is CASRLRQAPNSPLHF. In nucleotides, the CDR3 is TGTGCCAGCAGACTCCGACAGGCCCCTAATTCACCCCTCCACTTT.

The chain couples TRBV29-1 to TRBJ1-1, with a weak D call TRBD1 (5 bases). The CDR3 runs 14 residues. Trimming left V 7 bases short and J 2 bases short, with 17 bases between. Germline CDR1 and CDR2: SQVTM and ANQGSEA. The CDR3 here is CSAALNGGNTEAFF. Here the CDR3 DNA reads TGCAGCGCAGCACTAAACGGGGGAAACACTGAAGCTTTCTTT.

The V and J genes are TRBV4-1 and TRBJ2-1, with TRBD2 identical over 8 bases. CDR1 and CDR2 from the germline V gene are MGHRA and YSYEKL. V was clipped by 1 base and J by 4 bases; unmatched bases: 3. The CDR3 runs 15 residues. The CDR3 loop is CASSQVGRGYNEQFF. CDR3 nucleotides: TGCGCCAGCAGCCAAGTCGGGAGGGGTTACAATGAGCAGTTCTTC.

V usage is TRBV5-6 and J usage is TRBJ2-1, with 9 bases identical to TRBD1. Germline V lookup: CDR1 SGHDT, CDR2 YYEEEE. The CDR3 runs 15 residues. J gave up 2 bases and V 4 bases, and 4 bases lay outside the gene matches. The CDR3 region is CASSNRDRAYNEQFF. DNA of the CDR3: TGTGCCAGCAGCAACCGGGACAGGGCCTACAATGAGCAGTTCTTC.

The chain couples TRBV11-3 to TRBJ2-2, with a weak D call TRBD1 (5 bases). The CDR3 spans 15 residues. Germline CDR1 SGHNT, CDR2 YENEEA. V was pared by 5 bases and J by 0 bases, with 10 bases between. The CDR3 DNA reads as TGTGCCAGCAGCGCAGGGAACGCGAACACCGGGGAGCTGTTTTTT. Amino acids: CASSAGNANTGELFF.

The count of this clone is one. The chain combines TRBV5-1 with TRBJ2-1; 9 nucleotides agree with TRBD1. The CDR3 contains 16 residues. J gave up 0 bases and V 3 bases, and 4 bases lay outside the gene matches. CDR1 and CDR2 (germline): SGHRS, YFSETQ. The CDR3 nucleotides read TGCGCCAGCAGCTCTGGGACAGGGAGCTCCTACAATGAGCAGTTCTTC. It yields the protein CASSSGTGSSYNEQFF.

This clone was found a few times. V is TRBV9 and J is TRBJ2-5; perhaps TRBD2 as D (6 bases). The CDR3 is 16 residues long. Trimming pared 1 base from V and 4 bases from J, leaving 17 bases between. Germline-derived CDR1 and CDR2 are SGDLS and YYNGEE. CDR3 sequence (DNA): TGTGCCAGCAGCGTATCCCTCGGCGGGATCTCAGAGACCCAGTACTTC. Translated, it gives CASSVSLGGISETQYF. The entire variable domain, with the rest obtained from reference TRBV9 and TRBJ2-5, is as follows: DSGVTQTPKHLITATGQRVTLRCSPRSGDLSVYWYQQSLDQGLQFLIQYYNGEERAKGNILERFSAQQFPDLHSELNLSSLELGDSALYFCASSVSLGGISETQYFGPGTRLLVL.

The chain uses TRBV19 and TRBJ1-5, with 7 bases that match TRBD1. With 4 bases clipped from V and 0 bases from J, the junction kept 12 bases outside the gene matches. CDR1 and CDR2 (germline): LNHDA, SQIVND (reference sequence). The CDR3 covers 18 residues. CDR3 bases: TGTGCCAGTAGTACACCGACAGGGACCGTAAGTAGCAATCAGCCCCAGCATTTT. Its translation is CASSTPTGTVSSNQPQHF.

V gene TRBV7-9 combines with J gene TRBJ1-4; tentative D call: TRBD1 (6 bases). Trimming took 3 bases from V and 8 from J, leaving 7 bases between them. Germline assignment: CDR1 SEHNR and CDR2 FQNEAQ (reference sequence). The CDR3 loop spans 12 amino acids. This CDR3 is CASSLDREKLFF. The CDR3 bases are TGTGCCAGCAGCTTGGACAGAGAAAAACTGTTTTTT.

This chain joins TRBV9 and TRBJ1-4; TRBD1 matches at 8 bases. Germline CDR1 SGDLS, CDR2 YYNGEE. Losses at the gene ends were 0 bases for V and 4 bases for J; bases not matched to a gene: 5. The CDR3 is made up of 16 amino acids. CDR3 coding DNA: TGTGCCAGCAGCGTAGGGGGGACAGGCCTTAATGAAAAACTGTTTTTT. It yields the protein CASSVGGTGLNEKLFF.

The chain is built from TRBV6-5 and TRBJ2-1; TRBD2 matches 10 bases. This CDR3 is built from 15 residues. Germline V gene lookup returns CDR1 MNHEY and CDR2 SVGAGI. V shed 2 bases, J shed 9 bases, and the junction held 7 bases outside the gene matches. CDR3 sequence (DNA): TGTGCCAGCAGTTACGGGACTAGCGCCTTCACTGAGCAGTTCTTC. Its translation: CASSYGTSAFTEQFF.

The chain links TRBV2 to TRBJ2-7; D is possibly TRBD1 (5 bases). The length of the CDR3 is 14 residues. Germline CDR1 is SNHLY and CDR2 is FYNNEI. Trimming stripped 6 bases from V and 0 bases from J, with 12 bases between. CDR3 region: CASRETAPSYEQYF. The CDR3, as DNA: TGTGCCAGCAGGGAGACAGCTCCCTCCTACGAGCAGTACTTC.

The chain carries TRBV28 and TRBJ1-1; 8 bases are shared with TRBD1. V gave up 3 bases and J gave up 2 bases; unmatched junction bases: 5. Germline CDR1 MDHEN, CDR2 SYDVKM. This CDR3 has 15 residues. CDR3 coding DNA: TGTGCCAGCAGTTTTTTGGACAGGGTAAACACTGAAGCTTTCTTT. Translating gives CASSFLDRVNTEAFF.

The table lists this clone with a few counts. A read error may account for a junction end that differs from germline. This rearrangement joins TRBV4-3 to TRBJ2-3; D possibly corresponds to TRBD2 (6 bases). Germline assignment: CDR1 LGHNA and CDR2 YSLEER. This CDR3 is built from 15 residues. CDR3 DNA: TGCGCCAGCAGTCAAGTCCAAGCGGGCCCCCATACGCAGTATTTT. Encoded protein: CASSQVQAGPHTQYF.

The chain recombines TRBV28 with TRBJ2-1, with 7 positions matching TRBD2. CDR3 length: 13 amino acids. Germline V lookup: CDR1 MDHEN, CDR2 SYDVKM. V was pared by 6 bases and J by 7 bases, with 6 bases of the junction left unmatched. The CDR3 is CASRKWGGNEQFF. The CDR3 region has the DNA TGTGCCAGCAGGAAATGGGGAGGGAATGAGCAGTTCTTC.

The chain joins TRBV5-1 to TRBJ2-2; 7 bases agree with TRBD1. The CDR3 consists of 15 residues. V shed 7 bases, J shed 1 base, and the junction held 7 bases outside the gene matches. The germline CDR1 and CDR2 sequences are SGHRS and YFSETQ. In DNA, the CDR3 is TGCGCCAGCCGATTACGGACAGGGAACACCGGGGAGCTGTTTTTT. This translates into CASRLRTGNTGELFF.

This chain connects TRBV6-5 to TRBJ1-6; no firm D call. With 0 bases removed from V and 5 bases from J, the gap between germline ends came to 11 bases. Germline lookup yields CDR1 MNHEY and CDR2 SVGAGI. The CDR3 length is 16 residues. CDR3 DNA: TGTGCCAGCAGTTACTCGACCAGGCCCGATAATTCACCCCTCCACTTT. Its translation: CASSYSTRPDNSPLHF.

The chain links TRBV3-1 (or the pseudogene TRBV3-2) to TRBJ1-4, with a possible D match to TRBD1 (6 bases). Germline loops: CDR1 LGHDT, CDR2 YNNKEL (reference sequence). The CDR3 totals 11 residues. The V end was cut by 8 bases, the J end by 7 bases, with 8 bases between. The CDR3: CASGGREKLFF. For the CDR3, the DNA is TGTGCCAGCGGGGGCCGTGAAAAACTGTTTTTT.

The chain employs TRBV24-1 and TRBJ1-5; D is perhaps TRBD1 (5 bases). V was trimmed by 3 bases and J by 4 bases, leaving 9 bases between them. CDR3 length: 14 amino acids. The germline V gene encodes CDR1 KGHDR and CDR2 SFDVKD. CDR3 sequence (DNA): TGTGCCACCAGTGATCCAGGGCCTAATCAGCCCCAGCATTTT. Translated, it gives CATSDPGPNQPQHF.

The CDR3 DNA sequence: TGTGCCAGCTGCGGGACAGGGATCGGCAATCAGCCCCAGCATTTT. Translated, it gives CASCGTGIGNQPQHF. V is TRBV19 and J is TRBJ1-5, with 9 bases fitting TRBD1. The germline V gene encodes CDR1 LNHDA and CDR2 SQIVND (reference sequence). The CDR3 is 15 amino acids. Germline trimming cut 9 bases from V and 2 bases from J; bases unmatched to any gene: 8.